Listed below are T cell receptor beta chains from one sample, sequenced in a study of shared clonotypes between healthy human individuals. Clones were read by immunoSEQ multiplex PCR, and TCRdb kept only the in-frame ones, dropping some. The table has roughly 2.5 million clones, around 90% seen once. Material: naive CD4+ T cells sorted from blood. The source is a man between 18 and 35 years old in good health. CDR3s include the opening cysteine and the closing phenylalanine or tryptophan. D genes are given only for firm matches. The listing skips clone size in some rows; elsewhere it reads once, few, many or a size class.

CAISEDRVLQPQHF,TGTGCCATCAGTGAGGACAGGGTGTTGCAGCCCCAGCATTTT,TRBJ1-5,TRBV10-3,TRBD1,.
CASSDGQIPYEQYF,TGTGCCAGCAGTGACGGACAGATCCCCTACGAGCAGTACTTC,TRBJ2-7,TRBV25-1,.,.
CASSLGWRETQYF,TGTGCCAGCAGCCTGGGGTGGCGAGAGACCCAGTACTTC,TRBJ2-5,TRBV14,.,.
CASSLAGTGHQPQHF,TGTGCCAGCAGCTTAGCTGGGACGGGGCATCAGCCCCAGCATTTT,TRBJ1-5,TRBV7-8,.,once
CASSKLAGDTGELFF,TGTGCCAGCAGCAAACTAGCGGGCGACACCGGGGAGCTGTTTTTT,TRBJ2-2,TRBV9,TRBD2,.
CASSTKVAGPGELFF,TGTGCCAGCAGCACCAAGGTAGCGGGCCCCGGGGAGCTGTTTTTT,TRBJ2-2,TRBV7-9,TRBD2,.
CAWSVGGGAAQPQHF,TGTGCCTGGAGTGTTGGGGGAGGGGCTGCTCAGCCCCAGCATTTT,TRBJ1-5,TRBV30,.,.
CASSVAPTGGGDEKLFF,TGTGCCAGCAGCGTAGCCCCGACAGGGGGAGGAGATGAAAAACTGTTTTTT,TRBJ1-4,TRBV9,TRBD1,.
CAFGQGAGEKLFF,TGTGCCTTTGGACAGGGGGCGGGTGAAAAACTGTTTTTT,TRBJ1-4,TRBV30,TRBD1,.
CASSFSGVNTDTQYF,TGTGCCAGCAGCTTTTCGGGGGTGAACACAGATACGCAGTATTTT,TRBJ2-3,TRBV7-9,.,.
CASSIRGRGNTGELFF,TGTGCCAGTAGTATCAGGGGAAGGGGGAACACCGGGGAGCTGTTTTTT,TRBJ2-2,TRBV19,.,.